What follows are 7 T cell receptor beta chains derived from one specimen sequenced in a study of cytomegalovirus exposure and HLA in healthy donors. Both 60 Vbeta primers and 13 Jbeta primers went into the PCR. TCRdb keeps only in-frame clones here, not all; method: immunoSEQ multiplex PCR. The sample includes about 95,000 clones, about 77% of them seen just once. The sample consisted of PBMCs. The receptors originated from a woman aged 40 to 50 in good health and CMV-seronegative.

This clone has only a few counts. Its ends do not fully match the called genes, so a read error is possible. Here the CDR3 reads CASSESGSNYGYTF. The CDR3 bases are TGTGCCAGCAGTGAATCCGGTTCTAACTATGGCTACACCTTT. The chain has TRBV25-1 and TRBJ1-2; D is unresolved. The germline CDR1 and CDR2 sequences are MGHDK and SYGVNS. This CDR3 comprises 14 residues.

CDR3 amino acids: CASSPQQGDESPLHF. As DNA, the CDR3 is TGCGCCAGCAGCCCACAACAGGGAGATGAATCACCCCTCCACTTT. The rearrangement uses TRBV4-1 and TRBJ1-6, with D possibly matching TRBD1 (6 bases). Germline-derived CDR1 and CDR2 are MGHRA and YSYEKL. CDR3 length: 15 residues. V was clipped by 4 bases and J by 10 bases, with 17 bases between them.

The chain is built from TRBV30 and TRBJ1-1; D remains ambiguous. The V and J ends lost 0 bases and 8 bases respectively, with 13 bases between them. The germline V gene encodes CDR1 GTSNPN and CDR2 SVGIG (reference sequence). CDR3 length equals 13 residues. This CDR3 reads CAWSVLPQVEAFF. DNA for the CDR3: TGTGCCTGGAGTGTACTCCCCCAGGTCGAAGCTTTCTTT.

The CDR3 region is CSVAKIAGTGNTEAFF. The CDR3 DNA sequence: TGCAGCGTTGCCAAGATCGCCGGGACAGGTAACACTGAAGCTTTCTTT. This chain joins TRBV29-1 and TRBJ1-1; 8 positions agree with TRBD1. The CDR3 contains 16 residues. The trim removed 4 bases at V and 2 bases at J, leaving 12 bases unmatched. Germline lookup yields CDR1 SQVTM and CDR2 ANQGSEA.

The CDR3 bases are TGTGCCAGCAGCTTAAAAGGGGGCTATGGCTACACCTTC. Translating it yields CASSLKGGYGYTF. The chain joins TRBV7-2 to TRBJ1-2; weak D call: TRBD1 (6 bases). Germline CDR1 is SGHTA and CDR2 is FQGNSA. Between the trimmed V and J ends, which lost 2 bases and 4 bases, there was a span of 8 bases. The CDR3 is made up of 13 amino acids.

Concerning this clone itself: A junction end diverges from the germline sequence, so it may reflect a read error. This sample also contains other DNA sequences that code for the same CDR3. This chain links TRBV6-5 with TRBJ2-7, with TRBD1 matching 8 bases. The CDR3 has 15 residues. Germline loops: CDR1 MNHEY, CDR2 SVGAGI. The CDR3 nucleotides read TGTGCCAGCAGCAAAGCTCAGGGGGCAAGCTACGAGCAGTATTTC. Its translation: CASSKAQGASYEQYF.

This chain connects TRBV7-2 to TRBJ1-6; tentative D call: TRBD1 (5 bases). CDR3 size: 15 residues. Germline V gives CDR1 SGHTA, CDR2 FQGNSA. The ends were cut back, 4 bases at V and 7 bases at J, with 14 bases in the middle. CDR3 in amino acids: CASSSDSFRNSPLHF. For the CDR3, the DNA is TGTGCCAGCAGCTCTGACAGTTTCCGAAATTCACCCCTCCACTTT.